This T cell receptor (beta chain) was profiled in a study of blood T cell repertoires in COVID-19. Across the whole study: From the United States, Italy and Spain came samples of acute and convalescent COVID-19. PBMCs, B-cell-depleted T cells, or T cells provided the cDNA or gDNA that made up the material.

The ends were cut back, 7 bases at V and 0 bases at J, with 13 bases in the middle. The CDR3 is 14 amino acids. The germline V gene encodes CDR1 GTSNPN and CDR2 SVGIG (reference sequence). Per the original data handling: Reference gene primers were amplified, and this amplification served to estimate nucleated cell counts. Clones were sequenced by immunoSEQ multiplex PCR, and TCRdb holds only the in-frame ones, with some missing. V and J calls and clone size follow that table, whereas D and trimming were derived from the DNA. The table shows roughly 80,000 clones, with over 75% occurring only once. The clonotype was recovered from a man older than 75 with acute or convalescent COVID-19. V gene TRBV30 combines with J gene TRBJ1-5, with a possible D match to TRBD1 (5 bases). The specimen sequenced was peripheral blood. CDR3: CALGPDISNQPQHF. The CDR3 DNA follows: TGTGCCTTAGGACCGGACATTAGCAATCAGCCCCAGCATTTT.